This TCR beta chain was sequenced in a study of CD8 T cells in acute hepatitis C reinfection. Looking at the study overall: TCRbeta of HCV NS3-1073-specific CD8+ T cells was profiled.

Trimming took off 0 bases at V and 2 bases at J, with 10 bases between the two ends. CDR1 is LNHDA, CDR2 SQIVND, per germline (reference sequence). The CDR3 runs 15 residues. The time point here: naive CD8 control sorted from an acute-time-point sample. Every 3 months, donors from a Montreal cohort of people who inject drugs were followed. Generated by immunoSEQ multiplex PCR, the TCRdb table keeps only in-frame clones and is missing some. The sample records some 38,000 clones, 85% to 90% being singletons. General observations from the study: Chronically infected subjects had no follow-up NS3-1073 repertoires.

This clone was seen just once. Its antigen is unknown. The sequenced sample consisted of naive CD8+ T cells from PBMCs. The source of this sequence is a young man with chronic hepatitis C. This chain uses TRBV19 with TRBJ2-5; D may be TRBD1 (5 bases). CDR3 sequence reads: CASSIEWGSQETQYF. CDR3 DNA: TGTGCCAGTAGTATAGAATGGGGCAGTCAAGAGACCCAGTACTTC.